This TCR beta chain is from a study of blood T cell repertoires in COVID-19. Study overall: PBMCs, B-cell-depleted T cells, or T cells provided the cDNA or gDNA that made up the material.

The study drew participants aged about 18 to 95 years from approximately 25 US areas. Clinical history reported by participants formed the basis on which cohorts were assigned. As processed by the authors: Researchers report that nucleated cell counts were estimated from reference gene primer amplification. Method: immunoSEQ multiplex PCR; TCRdb's copy keeps in-frame clones and lacks some. V, J and clone size reflect that table, while D and trimming were determined from the DNA. The sample shows approximately 250,000 clones, about 91% of them seen only once. V was pared by 4 bases and J by 3 bases, with 11 bases of the junction left unmatched. Germline V CDR1 and CDR2: MGHRA, YSYEKL. CDR3 length: 16 amino acids.

This TCR came from a man aged 40-49 years who had been exposed to COVID-19. This sequence joins TRBV4-1 and TRBJ1-2; 7 nucleotides line up with TRBD1. The source material was PBMCs or T cells enriched from blood (not recorded which). CDR3 coding DNA: TGCGCCAGCAGCCGGGACAGCATTCTCTCGTACTATGGCTACACCTTC. This translates into CASSRDSILSYYGYTF.